The entry that follows covers one T cell receptor beta chain sequence. Its antigen remains unknown. The data are from a study of T cells in Graves' hyperthyroidism and ophthalmopathy. General study findings and limits: Stable hyperthyroidism was told apart from ophthalmopathy by a model built on 13 V-J features.

No progression to ophthalmopathy during 18 months of follow-up defined stable disease. Criteria for exclusion of patients were uncontrolled infection, other autoimmune disease, pregnancy or lactation. The PBMCs were taken from under 12 ml of fresh peripheral blood. The germline gives CDR1 MNHNS, CDR2 SASEGT. Trimming removed 6 bases at V and 4 bases at J, with 13 bases between. The CDR3 length is 14 residues. Amplified TCR beta CDR3 regions came from RNA transcripts. With the HTBI primer set, the TCR CDR3 went through a first round of RT-PCR. Each CDR3 protein is one row after TCRdb ran MiXCR on the multiplex PCR reads. The sample consists of around 200,000 distinct CDR3 sequences, about a sixth of them appearing once.

This TCR was sampled from a middle-aged man with Graves' hyperthyroidism. The specimen was blood. This rearrangement joins TRBV6-1 to TRBJ1-5, with D perhaps matching TRBD1 (6 bases). As DNA, the CDR3 is TGTGCCAGCAGAGAGACAGGACCGAATCAGCCCCAGCATTTT. This encodes CASRETGPNQPQHF.